Below, 26 T cell receptor beta chains from the same sample are listed, as sequenced in a study of shared clonotypes between healthy human individuals. Here immunoSEQ multiplex PCR was the method, and the copy in TCRdb shows in-frame clones only, minus some. The data show around 500,000 clones, approximately 82% seen once. Sample: PBMCs. All receptors derive from a woman in her thirties or forties in good health. Some clones in this sample may be carry-over from other donors' samples.

This chain links TRBV5-1 with TRBJ2-1; 10 nucleotides align to TRBD2. Germline CDR1 is SGHRS and CDR2 is YFSETQ. With V trimmed by 4 bases and J by 4 bases, 8 bases remained unmatched. The CDR3 has 16 residues. CDR3 sequence (DNA): TGCGCCAGCAGCCGGACAGGACTAGCGGAGTACAATGAGCAGTTCTTC. Protein product: CASSRTGLAEYNEQFF.

The V and J genes are TRBV30 and TRBJ1-6; perhaps TRBD1 as D (5 bases). Trimming pared 1 base from V and 5 bases from J, leaving 9 bases between. The CDR3 runs 14 residues. Germline V gene sequence: CDR1 GTSNPN, CDR2 SVGIG (reference sequence). The CDR3 sequence: CAWSGGTHNSPLHF. The DNA of the CDR3 is TGTGCCTGGAGTGGGGGGACCCATAATTCACCCCTCCACTTT.

V usage is TRBV10-3 and J usage is TRBJ2-1; D uncertain. The CDR3 contains 14 residues. Deletions cut 8 bases from V and 4 bases from J, with 15 bases between. Germline loops: CDR1 ENHRY, CDR2 SYGVKD. The CDR3 spells CAIDCRVLYNEQFF. Written as DNA, the CDR3 is TGTGCCATCGATTGTCGGGTGTTGTACAATGAGCAGTTCTTC.

This clone came up once. A read error may explain this, as a much larger clone is one base away. The V call is TRBV11-1, the J call TRBJ2-7, with TRBD2 as a possible D gene (7 bases). CDR3 size: 13 residues. Germline values: CDR1 SGHAT, CDR2 FQDESV (reference sequence). The CDR3: CTSRGGSMNEQYF. In nucleotides, the CDR3 is TGTACCAGCAGGGGCGGGAGTATGAACGAGCAGTACTTC.

This chain links TRBV29-1 with TRBJ2-7, with D hard to call. This CDR3 is 13 amino acids long. V was trimmed by 5 bases and J by 2 bases, leaving 13 bases between them. CDR1 is SQVTM and CDR2 is ANQGSEA in the germline V gene. The CDR3 DNA follows: TGCAGCGTTTTATCAGAGCTAGCCTACGAGCAGTACTTC. Translation gives CSVLSELAYEQYF.

The rearrangement joins TRBV28 to TRBJ1-5; a weak D match, TRBD1 (6 bases). Germline values: CDR1 MDHEN, CDR2 SYDVKM. V dropped 3 bases and J dropped 2 bases, with 11 bases sitting between them. The CDR3 sequence is 15 residues long. CDR3 in amino acids: CASSFLSGGNQPQHF. As DNA, the CDR3 is TGTGCCAGCAGTTTTTTGTCAGGGGGCAATCAGCCCCAGCATTTT.

The genes are TRBV28 and TRBJ2-7, with 9 nucleotides matching TRBD2. CDR3 length equals 14 residues. Per the germline V gene, CDR1 is MDHEN and CDR2 is SYDVKM. Unmatched junction bases numbered 7, after V lost 5 bases and J lost 5 bases. This CDR3 is CASSPGLATDEQYF. The CDR3 DNA is TGTGCCAGCAGTCCCGGACTAGCGACGGACGAGCAGTACTTC.

The V call is TRBV18, the J call TRBJ2-1, with D possibly TRBD2 on 6 matching bases. Germline V gives CDR1 KGHSH, CDR2 LQKENI. The CDR3 has 15 amino acids. Deletions cut 3 bases from V and 2 bases from J, with 11 bases between. This CDR3 is CASSPLAHTYNEQFF. The CDR3 region has the DNA TGTGCCAGCTCACCGCTAGCGCATACCTACAATGAGCAGTTCTTC.

V gene TRBV11-2 combines with J gene TRBJ2-5, with D possibly matching TRBD2 (5 bases). Germline V lookup: CDR1 SGHAT, CDR2 FQNNGV. Trimming shortened V by 6 bases and J by 4 bases, and 12 bases separated the two germline ends. This CDR3 is built from 13 residues. This chain's CDR3 is CASRYAGGETQYF. Written as DNA, the CDR3 is TGTGCCAGCAGGTATGCGGGTGGAGAGACCCAGTACTTC. The whole variable domain, remainder taken from reference TRBV11-2 and TRBJ2-5, is EAGVAQSPRYKIIEKRQSVAFWCNPISGHATLYWYQQILGQGPKLLIQFQNNGVVDDSQLPKDRFSAERLKGVDSTLKIQPAKLEDSAVYLCASRYAGGETQYFGPGTRLLVL.

CDR3 region: CASSIIQGREQFF. In DNA, the CDR3 is TGTGCCAGTAGTATCATACAGGGTCGAGAGCAGTTCTTC. The rearrangement links TRBV19 to TRBJ2-1, with D tentatively TRBD1 (6 bases). The CDR3 runs to 13 residues. CDR1 is LNHDA and CDR2 is SQIVND in the germline V gene (reference sequence). With 3 bases removed from V and 10 bases from J, the gap between germline ends came to 13 bases.

The rearrangement uses TRBV5-1 and TRBJ2-5, with 7 bases identical to TRBD2. Germline CDR1 is SGHRS and CDR2 is YFSETQ. CDR3 length: 13 residues. The V segment lost 4 bases and the J segment 4 bases; nucleotides outside the gene matches: 4. CDR3 sequence: CASSGTTVETQYF. The CDR3, as DNA: TGCGCCAGCAGCGGGACTACAGTAGAGACCCAGTACTTC. Full variable domain (rest looked up from reference TRBV5-1 and TRBJ2-5): KAGVTQTPRYLIKTRGQQVTLSCSPISGHRSVSWYQQTPGQGLQFLFEYFSETQRNKGNFPGRFSGRQFSNSRSEMNVSTLELGDSALYLCASSGTTVETQYFGPGTRLLVL.

This clone was counted a few times. J is TRBJ2-1 and V is TRBV5-1; TRBD2 is a possible D gene (6 bases). This CDR3 has 20 residues. CDR1 is SGHRS, CDR2 YFSETQ, per germline. Trimming shortened V by 0 bases and J by 0 bases, and 22 bases separated the two germline ends. CDR3 sequence: CASSLAAGTVTRSSYNEQFF. The CDR3 DNA is TGCGCCAGCAGCTTGGCCGCCGGGACCGTGACTAGAAGCTCCTACAATGAGCAGTTCTTC. The full variable domain, rest sourced from reference TRBV5-1 and TRBJ2-1, is KAGVTQTPRYLIKTRGQQVTLSCSPISGHRSVSWYQQTPGQGLQFLFEYFSETQRNKGNFPGRFSGRQFSNSRSEMNVSTLELGDSALYLCASSLAAGTVTRSSYNEQFFGPGTRLTVL.

The chain joins TRBV18 to TRBJ2-1, with 16 bases matching TRBD2. This CDR3 has 16 residues. Per germline, CDR1 KGHSH and CDR2 LQKENI. J was trimmed by 9 bases and V by 3 bases; bases with no gene match: 5. This chain's CDR3 is CASSPKGLAGGTEQFF. CDR3 DNA: TGTGCCAGCTCACCCAAGGGACTAGCGGGAGGGACTGAGCAGTTCTTC.

The rearrangement uses TRBV28 and TRBJ1-4; D ambiguous. The V and J ends lost 6 bases and 6 bases respectively, with 17 bases between them. The CDR3 contains 15 residues. The germline gives CDR1 MDHEN, CDR2 SYDVKM. The CDR3, as DNA: TGTGCCAGCAGCCACGAGGGTTTTGGTTATGAAAAACTGTTTTTT. Translation: CASSHEGFGYEKLFF. Full variable domain (rest looked up from reference TRBV28 and TRBJ1-4): DVKVTQSSRYLVKRTGEKVFLECVQDMDHENMFWYRQDPGLGLRLIYFSYDVKMKEKGDIPEGYSVSREKKERFSLILESASTNQTSMYLCASSHEGFGYEKLFFGSGTQLSVL.

This clone was observed a handful of times. At the DNA level, this CDR3 is encoded by other sequences in the same sample as well. This chain joins TRBV2 and TRBJ1-2; D gene ambiguous. This CDR3 spans 13 amino acids. The V gene lost 2 bases and the J gene lost 2 bases, with 6 bases spanning the gap. Germline V lookup: CDR1 SNHLY, CDR2 FYNNEI. The CDR3 coding sequence is TGTGCCAGCAGTGAACAAGGAAACTATGGCTACACCTTC. It yields the protein CASSEQGNYGYTF.

CDR3 residues: CASSLGGRRQETQYF. Here the CDR3 DNA reads TGTGCCAGCAGCCTGGGGGGACGGCGTCAAGAGACCCAGTACTTC. The chain recombines TRBV7-2 with TRBJ2-5, with D perhaps TRBD2 (6 bases). The CDR3 is 15 amino acids. V was pared by 5 bases and J by 2 bases, with 15 bases between. Germline assignment: CDR1 SGHTA and CDR2 FQGNSA. Combining the CDR3 with reference TRBV7-2 and TRBJ2-5 gives the whole variable domain GAGVSQSPSNKVTEKGKDVELRCDPISGHTALYWYRQSLGQGLEFLIYFQGNSAPDKSGLPSDRFSAERTGGSVSTLTIQRTQQEDSAVYLCASSLGGRRQETQYFGPGTRLLVL.

This clone was recorded once. This chain links TRBV28 with TRBJ2-2; D uncertain. The CDR3 runs 13 residues. CDR1 and CDR2 (germline): MDHEN, SYDVKM. The V and J ends lost 1 base and 7 bases respectively, with 7 bases between them. The CDR3 coding sequence is TGTGCCAGCAGTTTATCCCGCCGCGGGGAGCTGTTTTTT. Translated, it gives CASSLSRRGELFF.

To note about this clone: Only one base separates this from a far larger clonotype, so it likely reflects a read error. The chain has TRBV11-2 and TRBJ2-2; TRBD2 matches 9 bases. The CDR3 runs to 15 residues. Germline loops: CDR1 SGHAT, CDR2 FQNNGV. CDR3 DNA: TGTGCCGGCAGCTTAACGTCTAGCGGGAAGGGGGAGCTGTTTTTT. Residues: CAGSLTSSGKGELFF.

On this clone itself: A read error likely explains this, since a far larger clone differs by one base. V gene TRBV5-1 combines with J gene TRBJ2-3; possible D gene TRBD1, 5 bases. The CDR3 sequence is 13 residues long. Trimming pared 3 bases from V and 6 bases from J, leaving 11 bases between. CDR1 is SGHRS and CDR2 is YFSETQ in the germline V gene. The CDR3 loop reads CASSSWGRDTQYF. CDR3 sequence (DNA): TGCGCCAGCAGCTCCTGGGGCAGGGATACGCAGTATTTT. The entire variable domain, with the rest obtained from reference TRBV5-1 and TRBJ2-3, is as follows: KAGVTQTPRYLIKTRGQQVTLSCSPISGHRSVSWYQQTPGQGLQFLFEYFSETQRNKGNFPGRFSGRQFSNSRSEMNVSTLELGDSALYLCASSSWGRDTQYFGPGTRLTVL.

The V call is TRBV29-1, the J call TRBJ1-2; the match to TRBD1 covers 7 bases. Germline lookup yields CDR1 SQVTM and CDR2 ANQGSEA. The junction had 9 bases not matched to a gene; V was cut back by 1 base and J by 7 bases. This CDR3 is built from 14 residues. CDR3 amino acids: CSVEGKGARSGYTF. CDR3 nucleotide sequence: TGCAGCGTTGAAGGAAAGGGGGCGAGAAGTGGCTACACCTTC.

In its sample, this clone was seen a few times. This chain links TRBV14 with TRBJ1-1; D possibly corresponds to TRBD1 (5 bases). The V end was cut by 4 bases, the J end by 5 bases, with 20 bases between. The CDR3 spans 16 residues. CDR1 is SGHDN, CDR2 FVKESK, per germline. In DNA form, the CDR3 reads TGTGCCAGCAGCCTAAGGGGTCAGGGAAGGATTACTGAAGCTTTCTTT. It codes for CASSLRGQGRITEAFF.

This clone came up a few times. This sample includes further DNA sequences coding for the same CDR3. The chain has TRBV5-1 and TRBJ2-3; TRBD2 matches 10 bases. The V gene's germline CDR1 is SGHRS and CDR2 YFSETQ. V was pared by 0 bases and J by 4 bases, with 2 bases of the junction left unmatched. This CDR3 is 15 amino acids long. The CDR3 spells CASSLALAGADTQYF. The CDR3 DNA follows: TGCGCCAGCAGCTTGGCCCTAGCGGGAGCAGATACGCAGTATTTT. The full variable domain, in which reference TRBV5-1 and TRBJ2-3 provide the parts outside the CDR3, is KAGVTQTPRYLIKTRGQQVTLSCSPISGHRSVSWYQQTPGQGLQFLFEYFSETQRNKGNFPGRFSGRQFSNSRSEMNVSTLELGDSALYLCASSLALAGADTQYFGPGTRLTVL.

This chain joins TRBV7-9 and TRBJ2-3; TRBD2 matches at 9 bases. CDR1 SEHNR and CDR2 FQNEAQ come from the germline V gene (reference sequence). With V trimmed by 1 base and J by 4 bases, 3 bases remained unmatched. This CDR3 region has 15 residues. DNA for the CDR3: TGTGCCAGCAGCTTAGAGGGCGGGAGGGCAGATACGCAGTATTTT. Its translation is CASSLEGGRADTQYF. Combining the CDR3 with reference TRBV7-9 and TRBJ2-3 gives the whole variable domain DTGVSQNPRHKITKRGQNVTFRCDPISEHNRLYWYRQTLGQGPEFLTYFQNEAQLEKSRLLSDRFSAERPKGSFSTLEIQRTEQGDSAMYLCASSLEGGRADTQYFGPGTRLTVL.

The chain employs TRBV6-5 and TRBJ1-1; D remains unclear. V was shortened by 2 bases and J by 10 bases, with 17 bases between the two germline ends. The length of the CDR3 is 14 residues. Per germline, CDR1 MNHEY and CDR2 SVGAGI. The CDR3 protein is CASSYAGRALGAFF. CDR3 DNA: TGTGCCAGCAGTTACGCTGGACGGGCCCTGGGAGCTTTCTTT.

V usage is TRBV7-9 and J usage is TRBJ2-1; 9 bases map to TRBD2. This CDR3 contains 17 residues. After removal of 0 bases from V and 2 bases from J, the junction contained 5 bases not matched to a gene. CDR1 is SEHNR, CDR2 FQNEAQ, per germline (reference sequence). In nucleotides, the CDR3 is TGTGCCAGCAGCTTAGCGGTCGCTAGCGGGACCTACAATGAGCAGTTCTTC. Translating gives CASSLAVASGTYNEQFF. Full variable domain (rest looked up from reference TRBV7-9 and TRBJ2-1): DTGVSQNPRHKITKRGQNVTFRCDPISEHNRLYWYRQTLGQGPEFLTYFQNEAQLEKSRLLSDRFSAERPKGSFSTLEIQRTEQGDSAMYLCASSLAVASGTYNEQFFGPGTRLTVL.

This clone has a handful of counts. V is TRBV7-9 and J is TRBJ2-5, with D uncertain. Germline-derived CDR1 and CDR2 are SEHNR and FQNEAQ (reference sequence). Trimming took 2 bases from V and 5 from J, leaving 6 bases between them. This CDR3 spans 12 amino acids. This chain's CDR3 is CASSLSGETQYF. For the CDR3, the DNA is TGTGCCAGCAGCTTATCCGGGGAGACCCAGTACTTC.